This entry is about one T cell receptor beta chain. How the authors handled the data: Nucleated cell number was recorded as an estimate derived from reference gene primer amplification. Repertoires were generated with immunoSEQ multiplex PCR, while TCRdb's copy carries only in-frame clones and drops some. V, J and clone size reflect that table, while D and trimming were determined from the DNA. Of some 190,000 clones detected, roughly 76% appear once; the ten largest clones hold roughly 8.7%. The source of the sample is a study of blood T cell repertoires in COVID-19. At the level of the study: The study drew acute and convalescent COVID-19 samples from the United States, Italy and Spain. In each case, the material was cDNA or gDNA derived from T cells, B-cell-depleted T cells, or PBMCs.

This CDR3 is 14 amino acids long. CDR1 SEHNR and CDR2 FQNEAQ come from the germline V gene (reference sequence). Trimming pared 2 bases from V and 4 bases from J, leaving 12 bases between. The receptor's source is a woman between 45 and 65 years old with active or convalescent COVID-19. The chain couples TRBV7-9 to TRBJ2-7; maybe TRBD1 (6 bases). Sequencing used peripheral blood. The CDR3 DNA reads TGTGCCAGCAGCTTAAGTCAGGGGAGTTACGAGCAGTACTTC. This translates into CASSLSQGSYEQYF.